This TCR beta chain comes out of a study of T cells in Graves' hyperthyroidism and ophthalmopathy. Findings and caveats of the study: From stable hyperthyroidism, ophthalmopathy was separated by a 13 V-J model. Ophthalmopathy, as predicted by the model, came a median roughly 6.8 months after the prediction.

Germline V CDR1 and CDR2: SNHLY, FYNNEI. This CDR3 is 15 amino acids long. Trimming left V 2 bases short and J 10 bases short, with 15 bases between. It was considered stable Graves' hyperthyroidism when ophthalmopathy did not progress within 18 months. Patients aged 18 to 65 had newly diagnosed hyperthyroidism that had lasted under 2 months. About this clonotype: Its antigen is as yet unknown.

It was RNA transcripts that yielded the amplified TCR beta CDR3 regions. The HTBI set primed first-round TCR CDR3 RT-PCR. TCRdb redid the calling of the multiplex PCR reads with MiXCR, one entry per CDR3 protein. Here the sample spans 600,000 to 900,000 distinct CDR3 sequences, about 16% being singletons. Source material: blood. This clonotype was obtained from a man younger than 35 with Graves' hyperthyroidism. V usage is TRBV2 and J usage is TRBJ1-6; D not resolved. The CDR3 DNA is TGTGCCAGCAGTGAATTGGGGTCTGGCAACTCACCCCTCCACTTT. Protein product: CASSELGSGNSPLHF.